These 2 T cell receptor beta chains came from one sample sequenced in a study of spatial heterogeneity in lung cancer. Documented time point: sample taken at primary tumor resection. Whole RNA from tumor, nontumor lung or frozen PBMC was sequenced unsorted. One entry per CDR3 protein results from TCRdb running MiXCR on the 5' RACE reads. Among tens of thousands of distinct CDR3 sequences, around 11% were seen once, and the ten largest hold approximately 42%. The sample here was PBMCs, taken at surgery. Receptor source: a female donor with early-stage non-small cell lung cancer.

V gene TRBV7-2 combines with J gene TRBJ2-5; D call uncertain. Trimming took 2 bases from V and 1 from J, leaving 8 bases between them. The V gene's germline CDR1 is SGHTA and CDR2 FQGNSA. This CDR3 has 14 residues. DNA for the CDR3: TGTGCCAGCAGCTTAATGGGCGGCCAAGAGACCCAGTACTTC. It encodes CASSLMGGQETQYF.

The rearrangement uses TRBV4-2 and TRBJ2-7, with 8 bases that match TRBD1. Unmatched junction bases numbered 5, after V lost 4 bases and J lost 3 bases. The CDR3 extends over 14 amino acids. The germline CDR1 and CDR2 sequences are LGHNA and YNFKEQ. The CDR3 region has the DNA TGTGCCAGCAGCCCGGGACAGGAGATCTACGAGCAGTACTTC. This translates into CASSPGQEIYEQYF.